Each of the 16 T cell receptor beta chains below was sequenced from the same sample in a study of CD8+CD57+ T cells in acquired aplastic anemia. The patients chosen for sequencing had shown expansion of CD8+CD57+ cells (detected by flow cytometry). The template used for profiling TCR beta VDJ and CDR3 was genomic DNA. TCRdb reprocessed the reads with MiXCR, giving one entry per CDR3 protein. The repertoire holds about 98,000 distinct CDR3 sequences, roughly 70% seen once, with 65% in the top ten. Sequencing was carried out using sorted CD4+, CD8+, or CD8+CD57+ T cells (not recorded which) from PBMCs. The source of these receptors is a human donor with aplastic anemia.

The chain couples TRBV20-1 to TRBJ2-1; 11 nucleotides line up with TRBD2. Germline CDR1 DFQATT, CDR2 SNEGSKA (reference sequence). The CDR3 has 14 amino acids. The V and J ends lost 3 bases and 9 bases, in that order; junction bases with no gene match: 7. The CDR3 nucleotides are TGCAGTGCTAGGCCTAGCGGGAGGTTAGGTGAGCAGTTCTTC. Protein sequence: CSARPSGRLGEQFF.

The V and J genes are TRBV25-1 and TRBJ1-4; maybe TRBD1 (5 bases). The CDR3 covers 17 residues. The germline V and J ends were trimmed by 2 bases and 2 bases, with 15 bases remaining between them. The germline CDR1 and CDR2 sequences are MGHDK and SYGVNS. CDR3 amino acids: CASSESFGAWTNEKLFF. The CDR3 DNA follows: TGTGCCAGCAGTGAAAGCTTTGGGGCATGGACTAATGAAAAACTGTTTTTT.

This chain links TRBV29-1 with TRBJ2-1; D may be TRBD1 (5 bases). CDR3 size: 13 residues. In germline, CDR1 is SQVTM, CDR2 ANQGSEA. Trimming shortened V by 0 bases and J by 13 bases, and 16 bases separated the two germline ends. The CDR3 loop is CSVEDPTGWNQFF. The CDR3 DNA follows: TGCAGCGTTGAAGATCCTACAGGTTGGAATCAGTTCTTC.

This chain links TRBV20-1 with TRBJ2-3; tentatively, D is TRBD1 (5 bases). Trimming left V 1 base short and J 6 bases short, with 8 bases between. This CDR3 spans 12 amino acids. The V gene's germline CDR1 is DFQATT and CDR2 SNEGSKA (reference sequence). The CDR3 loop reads CSARAGQDTQYF. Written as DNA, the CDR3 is TGCAGTGCTAGAGCAGGGCAGGATACGCAGTATTTT.

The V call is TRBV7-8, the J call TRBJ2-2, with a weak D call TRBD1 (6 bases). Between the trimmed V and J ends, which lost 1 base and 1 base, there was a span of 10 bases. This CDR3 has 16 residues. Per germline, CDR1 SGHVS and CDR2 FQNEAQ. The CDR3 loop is CASSLVEGGNTGELFF. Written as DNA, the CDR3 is TGTGCCAGCAGCTTAGTTGAAGGGGGGAACACCGGGGAGCTGTTTTTT.

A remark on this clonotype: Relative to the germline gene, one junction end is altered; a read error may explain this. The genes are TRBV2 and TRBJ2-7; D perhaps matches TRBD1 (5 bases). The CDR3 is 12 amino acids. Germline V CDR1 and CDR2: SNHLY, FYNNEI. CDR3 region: CASRDNSYEQYF. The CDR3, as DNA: TGTGCCAGCAGGGACAACTCCTACGAACAGTACTTC.

In nucleotides, the CDR3 is TGTGCCAGTAGTAGATCTTCCAGTTTTGATCAGCCCCAGCATTTT. This codes for CASSRSSSFDQPQHF. The J gene is TRBJ1-5, the V gene TRBV19; D is undetermined. Germline CDR1 and CDR2: LNHDA and SQIVND (reference sequence). Trimming removed 4 bases from V and 5 bases from J, with 15 bases in between. The CDR3 sequence is 15 residues long.

The CDR3 sequence is CATSRDLADPEAFF. In DNA form, the CDR3 reads TGTGCCACCAGCAGAGATCTGGCAGACCCTGAAGCTTTCTTT. The chain couples TRBV15 to TRBJ1-1, with D unresolved. V gave up 0 bases and J gave up 6 bases, with 11 bases separating them. Germline V lookup: CDR1 LNHNV, CDR2 YYDKDF (reference sequence). The CDR3 totals 14 residues. Using reference TRBV15 and TRBJ1-1 for the parts outside the CDR3, the full variable domain is DAMVIQNPRYQVTQFGKPVTLSCSQTLNHNVMYWYQQKSSQAPKLLFHYYDKDFNNEADTPDNFQSRRPNTSFCFLDIRSPGLGDTAMYLCATSRDLADPEAFFGQGTRLTVV.

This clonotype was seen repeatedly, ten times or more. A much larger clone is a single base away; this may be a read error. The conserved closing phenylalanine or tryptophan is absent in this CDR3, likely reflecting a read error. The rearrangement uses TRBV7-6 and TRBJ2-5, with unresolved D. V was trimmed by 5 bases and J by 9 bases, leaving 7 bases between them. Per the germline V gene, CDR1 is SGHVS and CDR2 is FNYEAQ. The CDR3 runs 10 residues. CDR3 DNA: TGTGCCAGCAGCGGGGTGTCCCAGTACCTC. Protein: CASSGVSQYL.

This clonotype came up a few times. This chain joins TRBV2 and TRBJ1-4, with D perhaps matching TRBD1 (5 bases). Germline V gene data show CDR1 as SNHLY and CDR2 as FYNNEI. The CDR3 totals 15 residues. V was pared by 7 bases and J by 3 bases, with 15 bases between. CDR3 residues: CASIIRLGPNEKLFF. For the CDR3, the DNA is TGTGCCAGCATAATTCGTTTGGGGCCTAATGAAAAACTGTTTTTT.

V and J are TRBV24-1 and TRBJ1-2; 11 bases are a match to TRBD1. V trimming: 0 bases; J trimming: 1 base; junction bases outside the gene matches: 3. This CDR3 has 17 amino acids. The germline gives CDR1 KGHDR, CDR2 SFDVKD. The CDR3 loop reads CATSDLTGTGGNYGYTF. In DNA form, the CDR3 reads TGTGCCACCAGTGATTTGACAGGGACAGGGGGTAACTATGGCTACACCTTC.

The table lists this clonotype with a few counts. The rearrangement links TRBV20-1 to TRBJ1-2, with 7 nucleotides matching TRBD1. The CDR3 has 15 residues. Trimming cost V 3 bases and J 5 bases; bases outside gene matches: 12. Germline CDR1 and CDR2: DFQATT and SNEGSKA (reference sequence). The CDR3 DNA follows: TGCAGTGCTAGCACCGACAGGGTGCGCGGTTATGGCTACACCTTC. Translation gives CSASTDRVRGYGYTF.

CDR3 DNA: TGTGCCATCAGTCTACCGGAGGAGGGGACCCAGTACTTC. It translates to CAISLPEEGTQYF. The chain joins TRBV10-3 to TRBJ2-5; D possibly corresponds to TRBD2 (6 bases). CDR1 and CDR2 from the germline V gene are ENHRY and SYGVKD. This CDR3 is built from 13 residues. The V gene lost 5 bases and the J gene lost 7 bases, with 14 bases spanning the gap.

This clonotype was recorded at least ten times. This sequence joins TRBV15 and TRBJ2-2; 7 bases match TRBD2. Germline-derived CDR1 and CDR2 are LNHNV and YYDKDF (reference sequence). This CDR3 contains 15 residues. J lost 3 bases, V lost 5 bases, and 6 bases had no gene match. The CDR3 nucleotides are TGTGCCACCAGCGAGCGGGATGTCGACACCGGGGAGCTGTTTTTT. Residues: CATSERDVDTGELFF.

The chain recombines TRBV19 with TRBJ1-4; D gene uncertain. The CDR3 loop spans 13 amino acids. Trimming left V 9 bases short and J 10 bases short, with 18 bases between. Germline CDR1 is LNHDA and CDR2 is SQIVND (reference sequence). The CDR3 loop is CASRPTEKGKLFF. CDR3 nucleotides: TGTGCCAGCCGACCAACCGAGAAGGGAAAACTGTTTTTT.

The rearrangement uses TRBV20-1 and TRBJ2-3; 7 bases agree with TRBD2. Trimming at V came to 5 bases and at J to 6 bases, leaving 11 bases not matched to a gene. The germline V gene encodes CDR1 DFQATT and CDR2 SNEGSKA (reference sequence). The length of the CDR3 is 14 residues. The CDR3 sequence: CSAAGTTMGDTQYF. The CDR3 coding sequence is TGCAGTGCTGCCGGGACTACCATGGGGGATACGCAGTATTTT.